This TCR beta chain stems from a study of cytomegalovirus exposure and HLA in healthy donors. Study findings and constraints: Immune exposure information comprised only CMV serostatus.

Primers for the PCR totalled 60 Vbeta and 13 Jbeta. Method: immunoSEQ multiplex PCR; TCRdb's copy keeps in-frame clones and lacks some. This sample's clone table lists 200,000 to 250,000 clones. About this clone itself: As yet, its antigen is unknown.

This sequence originates from a girl aged 2-15 years in good health and CMV-seropositive. Sequences were obtained from PBMCs.

CDR3 amino acids: CASSLWAGDYNEQFF. The CDR3 DNA reads TGTGCCAGCAGCTTATGGGCGGGGGATTACAATGAGCAGTTCTTC. The chain uses TRBV7-9 and TRBJ2-1, with 7 bases identical to TRBD2. CDR3 length: 15 residues. V trimming: 2 bases; J trimming: 4 bases; junction bases outside the gene matches: 5. Germline CDR1 is SEHNR and CDR2 is FQNEAQ (reference sequence). The complete variable domain, with remaining parts taken from reference TRBV7-9 and TRBJ2-1, reads DTGVSQNPRHKITKRGQNVTFRCDPISEHNRLYWYRQTLGQGPEFLTYFQNEAQLEKSRLLSDRFSAERPKGSFSTLEIQRTEQGDSAMYLCASSLWAGDYNEQFFGPGTRLTVL.